Following are 6 T cell receptor beta chains from one sample sequenced in a study of CD8 T cells in Susac syndrome. Roughly 0.45 to 1 ug RNA was reverse transcribed with random hexamers. TCRdb processed the immunoSEQ multiplex PCR reads anew with MiXCR; each CDR3 protein has one entry. The data contain some 180,000 distinct CDR3 sequences, around 96% of them seen just once; the ten biggest clones take up 0.085% to 0.13%. Sequenced material: CD4+ T cells from PBMCs. The receptors were gathered from a human donor in good health.

The chain employs TRBV15 and TRBJ1-2; 7 nucleotides line up with TRBD1. This CDR3 comprises 16 residues. Germline V lookup: CDR1 LNHNV, CDR2 YYDKDF (reference sequence). The trim removed 4 bases at V and 8 bases at J, leaving 16 bases unmatched. The CDR3: CATSNLQGILLRGYTF. In DNA, the CDR3 is TGTGCCACCAGCAACCTACAGGGGATCTTACTTCGGGGCTACACCTTC.

This chain joins TRBV20-1 and TRBJ2-7, with unresolved D. This CDR3 comprises 11 residues. Germline V lookup: CDR1 DFQATT, CDR2 SNEGSKA (reference sequence). Trimming left V 6 bases short and J 1 base short, with 7 bases between. CDR3 sequence: CSAGESYEQYF. In DNA, the CDR3 is TGCAGTGCCGGAGAATCCTACGAGCAGTACTTC.

The J gene is TRBJ2-1, the V gene TRBV7-9; D is undetermined. This CDR3 has 14 residues. Per the germline V gene, CDR1 is SEHNR and CDR2 is FQNEAQ (reference sequence). The ends were cut back, 8 bases at V and 10 bases at J, with 21 bases in the middle. CDR3 loop: CASRTGQNPLEQFF. CDR3 sequence (DNA): TGTGCCAGCCGCACCGGCCAAAATCCCTTAGAGCAGTTCTTC.

The CDR3 DNA sequence: TGTGCCAGCAGGACTAGCGGGGCCGCAGATACGCAGTATTTT. This sequence encodes CASRTSGAADTQYF. This chain connects TRBV7-2 to TRBJ2-3, with 11 bases aligning to TRBD2. The CDR3 contains 14 residues. Unmatched junction bases numbered 3, after V lost 6 bases and J lost 4 bases. Germline CDR1 reads SGHTA; CDR2 reads FQGNSA.

This chain links TRBV29-1 with TRBJ2-1; D may correspond to TRBD1 or TRBD2 (6 bases each). This CDR3 region has 13 residues. The V gene lost 4 bases and the J gene lost 6 bases, with 13 bases spanning the gap. Per germline, CDR1 SQVTM and CDR2 ANQGSEA. The CDR3 here is CSVAGGGSNEQFF. CDR3 DNA: TGCAGCGTTGCTGGAGGGGGGAGCAATGAGCAGTTCTTC.

CDR3 sequence: CASSFQSRTEQFF. CDR3 bases: TGTGCCAGCAGTTTTCAATCCCGGACCGAGCAGTTCTTC. The J gene is TRBJ2-1, the V gene TRBV12-3 or TRBV12-4, with D unresolved. This CDR3 has 13 residues. Trimming stripped 3 bases from V and 10 bases from J, with 13 bases between.